The 7 T cell receptor beta chains below come from one sample, sequenced in a study of shared clonotypes between healthy human individuals. Sequenced by immunoSEQ multiplex PCR; TCRdb stores in-frame clones only, minus some. The table records roughly 1 million clones, about 70% of them present only once. The sequenced material came from memory CD4+ T cells sorted from blood. The subset is: CD45RA-negative fraction. The source is a man younger than 35 in good health.

The chain joins TRBV10-3 to TRBJ2-5; 11 bases agree with TRBD1. The trim removed 3 bases at V and 5 bases at J, leaving 5 bases unmatched. The CDR3 length is 15 residues. Looked up from germline, CDR1 is ENHRY and CDR2 is SYGVKD. The CDR3 DNA reads TGTGCCATCAGTGAAGGGACAGGGGGTTGGGAGACCCAGTACTTC. It specifies CAISEGTGGWETQYF.

The V call is TRBV6-1, the J call TRBJ1-5; weak D call: TRBD1 (6 bases). V gave up 4 bases and J gave up 5 bases, with 12 bases separating them. The CDR3 runs 14 residues. Germline V CDR1 and CDR2: MNHNS, SASEGT. CDR3 region: CASSGTAWDQPQHF. The CDR3 DNA follows: TGTGCCAGCAGTGGGACAGCGTGGGATCAGCCCCAGCATTTT.

In its sample, this clone was seen a few times. The V call is TRBV13, the J call TRBJ2-2; the D gene could be TRBD1 or TRBD2 (5 bases each). This CDR3 spans 16 amino acids. Germline V lookup: CDR1 PRHDT, CDR2 FYEKMQ (reference sequence). Trimming pared 3 bases from V and 8 bases from J, leaving 19 bases between. Here the CDR3 DNA reads TGTGCCAGCAGCTTGTCCGGGACCCTTTCTACTGGGGAGCTGTTTTTT. Residues: CASSLSGTLSTGELFF.

The V and J genes are TRBV18 and TRBJ2-7, with 12 bases aligning to TRBD2. Germline-derived CDR1 and CDR2 are KGHSH and LQKENI. V was pared by 3 bases and J by 7 bases, with 10 bases of the junction left unmatched. There are 16 residues in the CDR3. DNA for the CDR3: TGTGCCAGCTCACCGCGATCTAGCGGGGGGGCCCGAGAGCAGTACTTC. Amino acids: CASSPRSSGGAREQYF.

The rearrangement links TRBV6-5 to TRBJ1-4; tentatively, D is TRBD1 (5 bases). Between the trimmed V and J ends, which lost 5 bases and 3 bases, there was a span of 10 bases. The germline gives CDR1 MNHEY, CDR2 SVGAGI. This CDR3 is built from 14 residues. DNA of the CDR3: TGTGCCAGCAGTGTGATGGGACCTAATGAAAAACTGTTTTTT. Its translation is CASSVMGPNEKLFF.

V usage is TRBV9 and J usage is TRBJ2-7, with unresolved D. V lost 2 bases and J lost 0, with 9 bases in between. The germline V gene has CDR1 SGDLS and CDR2 YYNGEE. The CDR3 spans 14 residues. The CDR3 protein is CASSVGANSYEQYF. The DNA for the CDR3 is TGTGCCAGCAGCGTTGGCGCGAACTCCTACGAGCAGTACTTC. Combining the CDR3 with reference TRBV9 and TRBJ2-7 gives the whole variable domain DSGVTQTPKHLITATGQRVTLRCSPRSGDLSVYWYQQSLDQGLQFLIQYYNGEERAKGNILERFSAQQFPDLHSELNLSSLELGDSALYFCASSVGANSYEQYFGPGTRLTVT.

The CDR3 region is CAISSGDRSNQPQHF. The CDR3 coding sequence is TGTGCCATCAGCTCGGGGGACCGAAGCAATCAGCCCCAGCATTTT. The chain is built from TRBV10-3 and TRBJ1-5; perhaps TRBD1 as D (5 bases). With 6 bases removed from V and 1 base from J, the gap between germline ends came to 13 bases. Germline V lookup: CDR1 ENHRY, CDR2 SYGVKD. The CDR3 is made up of 15 amino acids.